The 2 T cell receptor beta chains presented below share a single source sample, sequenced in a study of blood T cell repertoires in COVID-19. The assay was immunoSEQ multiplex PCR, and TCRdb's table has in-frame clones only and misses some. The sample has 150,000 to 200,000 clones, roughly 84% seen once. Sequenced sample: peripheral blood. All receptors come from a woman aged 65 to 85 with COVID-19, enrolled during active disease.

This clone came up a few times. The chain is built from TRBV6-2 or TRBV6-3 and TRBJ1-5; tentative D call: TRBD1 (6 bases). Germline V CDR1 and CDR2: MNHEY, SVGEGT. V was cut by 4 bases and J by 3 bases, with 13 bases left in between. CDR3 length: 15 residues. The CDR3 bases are TGTGCCAGCAGTTTCCGACAGGCCCTCAATCAGCCCCAGCATTTT. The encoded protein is CASSFRQALNQPQHF.

The CDR3 here is CASQDSSQPQHF. The CDR3 region has the DNA TGTGCCAGCCAGGACAGTAGCCAGCCCCAGCATTTT. V is TRBV2 and J is TRBJ1-5, with a weak D call TRBD1 (6 bases). This CDR3 comprises 12 residues. The ends were cut back, 8 bases at V and 7 bases at J, with 12 bases in the middle. Germline assignment: CDR1 SNHLY and CDR2 FYNNEI.